The subject of this entry is one T cell receptor (beta chain). No antigen is known for it. These data belong to a study of blood T cells in healthy people across ages. The study's findings and limits: A strong correlation was seen between TCR beta diversity and naive T cell percentage.

V lost 2 bases to trimming and J lost 4 bases, with 11 bases between them. The V gene's germline CDR1 is MNHNY and CDR2 SVGAGI (reference sequence). CDR3 length equals 14 residues. Using a J-beta primer mix together with a sample-barcoded 5' primer, a second PCR was run for roughly 7 to 12 cycles. TCRdb reprocessed the 5' RACE reads with MiXCR, giving one entry per CDR3 protein. The sample carries 780,000 or so distinct CDR3 sequences, about 53% recorded once. Every participating donor contributed roughly 10 milliliters of peripheral blood through a draw. The genes are TRBV6-6 and TRBJ1-2; D not resolved. The sample taken for sequencing was blood. The receptor was isolated from an older man in good health. CDR3 loop: CASSYVVDFYGYTF. The DNA of the CDR3 is TGTGCCAGCAGTTACGTGGTGGACTTCTATGGCTACACCTTC.